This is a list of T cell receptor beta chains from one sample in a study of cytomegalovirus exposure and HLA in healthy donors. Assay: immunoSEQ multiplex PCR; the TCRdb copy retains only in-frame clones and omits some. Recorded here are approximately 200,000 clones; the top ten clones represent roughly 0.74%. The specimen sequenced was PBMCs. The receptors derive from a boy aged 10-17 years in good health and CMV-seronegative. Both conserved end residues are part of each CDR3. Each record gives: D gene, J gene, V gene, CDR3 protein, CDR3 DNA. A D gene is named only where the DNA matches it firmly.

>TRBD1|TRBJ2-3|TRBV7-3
CASSLMSGGDTQYF
TGTGCCAGCAGCTTAATGTCAGGGGGAGATACGCAGTATTTT
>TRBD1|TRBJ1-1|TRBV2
CASRLGTGVTEAFF
TGTGCCAGCAGGCTCGGGACAGGGGTTACTGAAGCTTTCTTT
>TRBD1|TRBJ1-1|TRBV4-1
CASSVGQGTEAFF
TGCGCCAGCAGCGTCGGACAGGGGACTGAAGCTTTCTTT
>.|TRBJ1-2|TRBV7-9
CASSPGQNYGYTF
TGTGCCAGCAGCCCTGGACAGAACTATGGCTACACCTTC
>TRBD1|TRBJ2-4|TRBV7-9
CASSPDRAQYF
TGTGCCAGCAGCCCGGACAGGGCTCAGTACTTC
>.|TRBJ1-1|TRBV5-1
CASSAGLLNTEAFF
TGCGCCAGCAGCGCTGGACTGCTGAACACTGAAGCTTTCTTT
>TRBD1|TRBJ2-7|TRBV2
CASTPTGTYEQYF
TGTGCCAGCACCCCGACAGGGACCTACGAGCAGTACTTC
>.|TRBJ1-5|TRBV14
CASSHTGRVNQPQHF
TGTGCCAGCAGCCACACAGGACGAGTCAATCAGCCCCAGCATTTT
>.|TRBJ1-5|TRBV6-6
CASSYLERSGNQPQHF
TGTGCCAGCAGTTACCTGGAGCGCTCGGGAAATCAGCCCCAGCATTTT
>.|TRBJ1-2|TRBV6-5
CASSYHHAVVNYGYTF
TGTGCCAGCAGTTACCATCACGCGGTGGTAAACTATGGCTACACCTTC
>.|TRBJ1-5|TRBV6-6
CASSSTDSNQPQHF
TGTGCCAGCAGTTCGACAGATAGCAATCAGCCCCAGCATTTT
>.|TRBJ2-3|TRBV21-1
CASSLPQPGWTDTQYF
TGTGCCAGCAGCCTGCCCCAACCCGGTTGGACAGATACGCAGTATTTT
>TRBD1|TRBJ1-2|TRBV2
CASKGGTGTIYGYTF
TGTGCCAGCAAGGGGGGGACAGGGACGATCTATGGCTACACCTTC
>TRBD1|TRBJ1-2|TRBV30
CAWLWDRNYGYTF
TGTGCCTGGCTCTGGGACAGAAATTATGGCTACACCTTC
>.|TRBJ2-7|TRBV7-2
CASSLRAGTTYEQYF
TGTGCCAGCAGCTTAAGGGCTGGGACAACCTACGAGCAGTACTTC
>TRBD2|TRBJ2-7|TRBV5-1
CASRIAGSSYEQYF
TGCGCCAGCAGAATAGCGGGGAGCTCCTACGAGCAGTACTTC
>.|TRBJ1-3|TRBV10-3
CAISDGGGGSGNTIYF
TGTGCCATCAGTGACGGCGGCGGAGGCTCTGGAAACACCATATATTTT
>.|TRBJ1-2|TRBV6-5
CASSLNTPYGYTF
TGTGCCAGCAGCCTCAACACCCCCTATGGCTACACCTTC
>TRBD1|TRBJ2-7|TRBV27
CASSWTGNPSYEQYF
TGTGCCAGCAGTTGGACAGGGAACCCCTCCTACGAGCAGTACTTC
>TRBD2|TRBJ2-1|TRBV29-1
CSVSGTSGGEYNEQFF
TGCAGCGTCAGCGGGACTAGCGGGGGGGAATACAATGAGCAGTTCTTC
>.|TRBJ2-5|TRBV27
CASSLGPGETQYF
TGTGCCAGCAGTTTAGGTCCAGGAGAGACCCAGTACTTC
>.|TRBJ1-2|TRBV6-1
CASTFYYGYTF
TGTGCCAGCACTTTCTACTATGGCTACACCTTC
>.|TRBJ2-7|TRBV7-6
CASSLGGVEQYF
TGTGCCAGCAGCTTAGGCGGGGTCGAGCAGTACTTC
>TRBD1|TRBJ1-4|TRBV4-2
CASSRDRGWEKLFF
TGTGCCAGCAGCCGGGACAGGGGATGGGAAAAACTGTTTTTT
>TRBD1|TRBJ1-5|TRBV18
CASSPGRDRVVQPQHF
TGTGCCAGCTCCCCAGGCCGGGACAGGGTTGTTCAGCCCCAGCATTTT
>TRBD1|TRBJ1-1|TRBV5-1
CASSDREGSSTEAFF
TGCGCCAGTTCCGACAGGGAAGGGTCGAGCACTGAAGCTTTCTTT
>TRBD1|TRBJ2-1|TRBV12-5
CASAIRGQGANEQFF
TGTGCTAGTGCTATAAGGGGACAGGGGGCGAATGAGCAGTTCTTC
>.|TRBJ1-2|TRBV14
CASRLAGSSYGYTF
TGTGCCAGCAGACTCGCGGGGAGTTCCTATGGCTACACCTTC
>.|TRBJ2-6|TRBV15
CATSRTTPFGANVLTF
TGTGCCACCAGCAGAACGACACCATTTGGGGCCAACGTCCTGACTTTC
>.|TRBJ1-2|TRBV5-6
CASSLPGRGDYGYTF
TGTGCCAGCAGCCTCCCCGGGAGAGGGGACTATGGCTACACCTTC
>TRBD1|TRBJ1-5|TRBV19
CASSPQSTGHSNQPQHF
TGTGCCAGTAGCCCCCAATCGACAGGGCACAGCAATCAGCCCCAGCATTTT
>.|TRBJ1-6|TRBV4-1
CASSQSLVGDNSPLHF
TGCGCCAGCAGCCAATCCTTGGTCGGGGATAATTCACCCCTCCACTTT